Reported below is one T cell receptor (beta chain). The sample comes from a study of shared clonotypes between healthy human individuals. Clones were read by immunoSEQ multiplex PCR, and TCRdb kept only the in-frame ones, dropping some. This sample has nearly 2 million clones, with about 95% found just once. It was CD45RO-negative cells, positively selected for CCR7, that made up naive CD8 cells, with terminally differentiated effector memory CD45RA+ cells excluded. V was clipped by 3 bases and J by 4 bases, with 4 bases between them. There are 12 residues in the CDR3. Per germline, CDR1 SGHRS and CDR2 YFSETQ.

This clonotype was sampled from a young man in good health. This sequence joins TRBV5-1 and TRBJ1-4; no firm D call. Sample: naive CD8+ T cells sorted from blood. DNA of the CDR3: TGCGCCAGCAGCTCCAGTAATGAAAAACTGTTTTTT. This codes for CASSSSNEKLFF.